These T cell receptor beta chains were read from a single sample in a study of blood T cell repertoires in COVID-19. Sequencing was performed with immunoSEQ multiplex PCR; in TCRdb, only in-frame clones are kept and a portion is missing. The table records about 85,000 clones, under 85% of them present only once. Sequences were obtained from peripheral blood. These receptors were taken from a man between 65 and 85 years old with acute or convalescent COVID-19. The CDR3 runs from the conserved cysteine through the conserved F or W. A D gene is named only where the DNA matches it firmly. The size field is filled for only some rows; it gives once, few, many or a size class.

TRBJ2-2 | NA | TRBV4-1 | NA | TGCGCCAGCAGCCAAGTAATAGGGGGAACCGGGGAGCTGTTTTTT | CASSQVIGGTGELFF
TRBJ2-2 | NA | TRBV24-1 | NA | TGTGCCACCAGTGCGAGGGAACGGATCGGGGAGCTGTTTTTT | CATSARERIGELFF
TRBJ2-1 | once | TRBV24-1 | NA | TGTGCCACCAGTGATTTGCATGGCGGGGAGCCCCCCCAGTTCTTC | CATSDLHGGEPPQFF
TRBJ2-2 | NA | TRBV7-9 | TRBD2 | TGTGCCAGCCAGGCTAGCGGGACCGGGGAGCTGTTTTTT | CASQASGTGELFF
TRBJ2-5 | NA | TRBV7-7 | TRBD1 | TGTGCCAGCAGCTATGGACAGGACCAAGAGACCCAGTACTTC | CASSYGQDQETQYF
TRBJ2-4 | few | TRBV7-9 | NA | TGTGCCAGCAGCGGTACGACGGACTACAAAAACATTCAGTACTTC | CASSGTTDYKNIQYF
TRBJ2-2 | NA | TRBV7-9 | TRBD2 | TGTGCCAGCAGCTCCTCCGGGACTAGCGCAGGGGAGCTGTTTTTT | CASSSSGTSAGELFF
TRBJ2-1 | NA | TRBV10-1 | TRBD2 | TGCGCCAGCAGTGGCGAGACTAGCGACTACAATGAGCAGTTCTTC | CASSGETSDYNEQFF
TRBJ2-1 | few | TRBV5-1 | NA | TGCGCCAGCAGCTTGGTGTCGGATGAGCAGTTCTTC | CASSLVSDEQFF
TRBJ2-7 | few | TRBV19 | TRBD2 | TGTGCCAGTAGTCCGTCTAGCGGGGGGACTCTACTTCGGGAGCAGTACTTC | CASSPSSGGTLLREQYF
TRBJ2-3 | few | TRBV30 | NA | TGTGCCTGGAATTCTTTCACAGATACGCAGTATTTT | CAWNSFTDTQYF